The sample holds one count of the clone carrying this T cell receptor beta chain. Antigen: not known. The TCR alpha and TCR beta cDNA libraries, bearing sample barcodes and UMIs, were generated by 5'RACE using constant-segment primers. TCRdb used MiXCR to reprocess the 5' RACE reads, holding one entry per CDR3 protein. The sample has some 88,000 distinct CDR3 sequences; roughly 25% are singletons. This sample was included in a study of T-cell memory formation after mild COVID-19. About the research overall: Among the donors, TCR clusters were largely specific to each donor. General study findings and limits: Pre-infection memory harbored some responding clones, suggesting cross-reactive memory joined. Balance between CD4 and CD8 was seen in clones contracting day 15 to 85, and a CD4+ lean was seen in later expanders.

This CDR3 has 16 residues. Trimming removed 6 bases from V and 0 bases from J, with 17 bases in between. Input material: PBMCs or a T cell subset sorted from them (not recorded which). The receptor was isolated from a man between 18 and 35 years old who had mild COVID-19 (a few samples of this study predate the infection). Cell type and time point are not known. The chain carries TRBV12-3 or TRBV12-4 and TRBJ1-1; TRBD1 is a possible D gene (5 bases). In DNA form, the CDR3 reads TGTGCCAGCAGCTTCCCAACGGGGCAGGTGAACACTGAAGCTTTCTTT. This gives the protein CASSFPTGQVNTEAFF.